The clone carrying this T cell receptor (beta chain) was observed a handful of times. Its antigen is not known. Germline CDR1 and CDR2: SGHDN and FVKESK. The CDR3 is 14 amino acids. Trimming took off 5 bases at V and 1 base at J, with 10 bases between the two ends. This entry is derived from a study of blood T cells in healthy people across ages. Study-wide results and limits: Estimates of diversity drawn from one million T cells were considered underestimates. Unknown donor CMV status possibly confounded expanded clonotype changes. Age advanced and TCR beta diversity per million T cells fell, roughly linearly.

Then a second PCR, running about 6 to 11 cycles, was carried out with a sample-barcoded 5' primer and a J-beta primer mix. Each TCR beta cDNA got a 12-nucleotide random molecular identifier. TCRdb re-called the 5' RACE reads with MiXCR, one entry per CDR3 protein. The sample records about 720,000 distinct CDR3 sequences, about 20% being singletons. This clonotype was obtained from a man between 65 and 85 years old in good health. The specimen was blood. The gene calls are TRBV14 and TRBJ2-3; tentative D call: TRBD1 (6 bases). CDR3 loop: CASSNRVGTDTQYF. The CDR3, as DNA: TGTGCCAGCAGCAACAGGGTTGGCACAGATACGCAGTATTTT.